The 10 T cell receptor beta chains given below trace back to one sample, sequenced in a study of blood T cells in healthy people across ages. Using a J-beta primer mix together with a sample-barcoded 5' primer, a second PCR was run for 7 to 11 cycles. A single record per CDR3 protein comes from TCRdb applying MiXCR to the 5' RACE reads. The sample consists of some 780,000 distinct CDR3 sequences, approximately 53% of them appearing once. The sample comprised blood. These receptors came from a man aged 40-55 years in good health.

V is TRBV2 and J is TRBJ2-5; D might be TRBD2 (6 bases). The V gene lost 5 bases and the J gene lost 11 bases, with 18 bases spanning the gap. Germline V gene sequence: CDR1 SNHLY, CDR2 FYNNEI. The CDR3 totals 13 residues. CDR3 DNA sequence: TGTGCCAGCAGTCTGGACTCGGAGGGAGAGCAGTACTTC. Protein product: CASSLDSEGEQYF.

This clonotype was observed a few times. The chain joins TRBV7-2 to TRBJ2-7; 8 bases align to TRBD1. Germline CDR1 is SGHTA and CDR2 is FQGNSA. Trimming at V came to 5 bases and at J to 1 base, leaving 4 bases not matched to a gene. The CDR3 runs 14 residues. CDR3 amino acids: CASSQQGDSYEQYF. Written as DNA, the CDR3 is TGTGCCAGCAGCCAACAGGGGGATTCCTACGAGCAGTACTTC.

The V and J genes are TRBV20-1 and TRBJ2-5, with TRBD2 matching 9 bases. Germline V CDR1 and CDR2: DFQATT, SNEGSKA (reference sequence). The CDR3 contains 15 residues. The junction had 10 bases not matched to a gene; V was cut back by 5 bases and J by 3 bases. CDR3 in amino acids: CSAERGASGKETQYF. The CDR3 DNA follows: TGCAGTGCTGAGAGAGGGGCTAGCGGGAAAGAGACCCAGTACTTC.

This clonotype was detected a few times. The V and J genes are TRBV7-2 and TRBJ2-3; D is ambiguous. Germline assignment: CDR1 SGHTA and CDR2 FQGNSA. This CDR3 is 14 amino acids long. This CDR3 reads CANDPDERTDTQYF. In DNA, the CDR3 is TGTGCTAACGACCCAGACGAACGCACAGATACGCAGTATTTT.

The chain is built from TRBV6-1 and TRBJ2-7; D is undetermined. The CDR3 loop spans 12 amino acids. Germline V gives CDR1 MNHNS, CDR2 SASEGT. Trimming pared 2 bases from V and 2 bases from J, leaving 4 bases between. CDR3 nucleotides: TGTGCCAGCAGTGAAACAACCTACGAGCAGTACTTC. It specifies CASSETTYEQYF.

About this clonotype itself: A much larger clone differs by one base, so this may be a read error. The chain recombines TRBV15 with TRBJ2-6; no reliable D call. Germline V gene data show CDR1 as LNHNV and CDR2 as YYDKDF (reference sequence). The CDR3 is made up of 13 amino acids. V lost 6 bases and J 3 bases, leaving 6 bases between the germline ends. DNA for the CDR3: TGTGCCACCAGGGTATATGGGGCCAACGTCCTGACTTTC. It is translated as CATRVYGANVLTF.

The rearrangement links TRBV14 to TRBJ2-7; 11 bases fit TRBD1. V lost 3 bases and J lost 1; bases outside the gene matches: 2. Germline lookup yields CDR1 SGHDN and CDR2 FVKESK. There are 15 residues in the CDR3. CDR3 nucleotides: TGTGCCAGCAGCCACGGGACAGGGGGATCCTACGAGCAGTACTTC. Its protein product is CASSHGTGGSYEQYF.

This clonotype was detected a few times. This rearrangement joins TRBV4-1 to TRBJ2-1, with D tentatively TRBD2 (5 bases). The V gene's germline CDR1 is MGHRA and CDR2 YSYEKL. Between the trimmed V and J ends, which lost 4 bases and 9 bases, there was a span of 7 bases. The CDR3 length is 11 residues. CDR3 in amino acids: CASSPGSEQFF. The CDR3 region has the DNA TGCGCCAGCAGCCCGGGGAGTGAGCAGTTCTTC.

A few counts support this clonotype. The CDR3, as DNA: TGTGCCGGCTCGTGGGACACCGGGGAGCTGTTTTTT. Translation: CAGSWDTGELFF. This rearrangement joins TRBV7-9 to TRBJ2-2; unclear D gene. CDR1 and CDR2 (germline): SEHNR, FQNEAQ (reference sequence). V was clipped by 11 bases and J by 3 bases, with 10 bases between them. The CDR3 has 12 amino acids.

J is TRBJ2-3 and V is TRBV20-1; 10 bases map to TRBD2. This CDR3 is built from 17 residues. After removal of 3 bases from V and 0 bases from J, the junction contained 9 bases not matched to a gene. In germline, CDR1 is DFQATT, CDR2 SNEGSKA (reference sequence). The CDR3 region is CSASSLAGAKSTDTQYF. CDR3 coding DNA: TGCAGTGCTAGCAGCCTAGCGGGAGCGAAGAGCACAGATACGCAGTATTTT.